The present entry profiles one T cell receptor beta chain with its context. Its specificity is unknown. The V segment lost 0 bases and the J segment 9 bases; nucleotides outside the gene matches: 9. Looked up from germline, CDR1 is SGHRS and CDR2 is YFSETQ. The CDR3 runs 15 residues. The sample belongs to a study of T cell responses to AZD1222 COVID-19 vaccine. Whole-study findings and limits: Mostly white British, mostly female donors; authors suggested clonal diversity may be underestimated.

Sequencing was performed with immunoSEQ multiplex PCR; in TCRdb, only in-frame clones are kept and a portion is missing. The data show 150,000 to 200,000 clones, with roughly 89% seen just once and 0.95% to 1.1% held by the top ten. The receptor was derived from an adult who received the AZD1222 COVID-19 vaccine. The specimen comprised peripheral blood, sampled 28 days after the second AZD1222 dose. The V gene is TRBV5-1, the J gene TRBJ2-5; TRBD2 matches at 9 bases. Here the CDR3 reads CASSLEGLAVRAQYF. For the CDR3, the DNA is TGCGCCAGCAGCTTGGAGGGACTAGCAGTCAGGGCCCAGTACTTC.